This passage covers 12 T cell receptor beta chains from one sample sequenced in a study of T cells in Graves' hyperthyroidism and ophthalmopathy. RNA transcripts served as the template for amplifying TCR beta CDR3 regions. Carried out on the TCR CDR3, a first-round RT-PCR used the HTBI primer set. MiXCR, applied by TCRdb to the multiplex PCR reads, yields one record per CDR3 protein. The sample holds some 200,000 distinct CDR3 sequences, 17% seen once. The sequenced sample consisted of blood. All receptors come from a man over 45 with Graves' hyperthyroidism.

Of note for this clonotype: Mismatch with germline at one junction end may stem from a read error. The CDR3, as DNA: TGTGCCAGCAGTTTTGGACGCCGAATCTCTGGAGACACCATATATTTT. It codes for CASSFGRRISGDTIYF. V is TRBV12-3 or TRBV12-4 and J is TRBJ1-3; D is undetermined. The CDR3 covers 16 residues.

This chain links TRBV9 with TRBJ2-5; D remains unclear. From germline, CDR1 is SGDLS and CDR2 YYNGEE. Trimming took 0 bases from V and 5 from J, leaving 14 bases between them. CDR3 size: 15 residues. The CDR3 nucleotides are TGTGCCAGCAGCGTAGTGGGATCGGATTCGGAGACCCAGTACTTC. Its translation: CASSVVGSDSETQYF.

This clonotype was detected ten times or more. CDR3 coding DNA: TGTGCCAGCACTTCGACAGGCGTACAAACAGATACGCAGTATTTT. It is translated as CASTSTGVQTDTQYF. J is TRBJ2-3 and V is TRBV2, with a tentative D call TRBD1 (6 bases). The germline V gene has CDR1 SNHLY and CDR2 FYNNEI. The CDR3 sequence is 15 residues long. V was clipped by 7 bases and J by 3 bases, with 17 bases between them.

In its sample, this clonotype was seen many times. V gene TRBV18 combines with J gene TRBJ2-7; 11 nucleotides align to TRBD1. The CDR3 totals 17 residues. Germline CDR1 KGHSH, CDR2 LQKENI. J was trimmed by 2 bases and V by 5 bases; bases with no gene match: 11. The chain's CDR3 is CASSKNTGTGGTYEQYF. CDR3 bases: TGTGCCAGCTCAAAAAACACAGGGACAGGGGGAACCTACGAGCAGTACTTC.

This clonotype turned up a few times. V gene TRBV2 combines with J gene TRBJ1-1, with D perhaps TRBD1 (5 bases). Trimming took off 3 bases at V and 3 bases at J, with 5 bases between the two ends. Germline V gene sequence: CDR1 SNHLY, CDR2 FYNNEI. The CDR3 is 12 amino acids. Here the CDR3 reads CASSDRDTEAFF. The CDR3 DNA sequence: TGTGCCAGCAGTGACAGGGACACTGAAGCTTTCTTT.

Points on this clonotype: One junction end disagrees with the germline gene, perhaps due to a read error. The rearrangement links TRBV5-1 to TRBJ2-1; 14 nucleotides line up with TRBD2. Per germline, CDR1 SGHRS and CDR2 YFSETQ. CDR3 length: 15 amino acids. The CDR3 sequence is CASSQGLAGVGEQFF. The CDR3 DNA follows: TGTGCCAGCAGCCAGGGACTAGCGGGAGTCGGCGAGCAGTTCTTC. Looking up the rest from reference TRBV5-1 and TRBJ2-1 gives the full variable domain: KAGVTQTPRYLIKTRGQQVTLSCSPISGHRSVSWYQQTPGQGLQFLFEYFSETQRNKGNFPGRFSGRQFSNSRSEMNVSTLELGDSALYLCASSQGLAGVGEQFFGPGTRLTVL.

V gene TRBV20-1 combines with J gene TRBJ2-5; the match to TRBD2 covers 10 bases. The CDR3 totals 14 residues. Germline values: CDR1 DFQATT, CDR2 SNEGSKA (reference sequence). With 0 bases clipped from V and 5 bases from J, the junction kept 3 bases outside the gene matches. The CDR3 DNA reads TGCAGTGCTAGAGATAGCGGGAGGATTGAGACCCAGTACTTC. The encoded protein is CSARDSGRIETQYF.

This clonotype appeared many times. The chain employs TRBV20-1 and TRBJ2-4, with 9 bases fitting TRBD1. The V segment lost 6 bases and the J segment 7 bases; nucleotides outside the gene matches: 4. This CDR3 comprises 12 residues. CDR1 is DFQATT and CDR2 is SNEGSKA in the germline V gene (reference sequence). CDR3 coding DNA: TGCAGTGCGACCGGGACAGGGAACATTCAGTACTTC. It yields the protein CSATGTGNIQYF.

The chain has TRBV4-1 and TRBJ2-7; 9 nucleotides match TRBD2. CDR3 size: 16 residues. Germline CDR1 MGHRA, CDR2 YSYEKL. Trimming at V came to 1 base and at J to 4 bases, leaving 8 bases not matched to a gene. The CDR3 sequence: CASSQGSSGSSYEQYF. DNA for the CDR3: TGCGCCAGCAGCCAAGGGAGTAGCGGGAGTTCTTACGAGCAGTACTTC.

This clonotype was picked up many times. This chain uses TRBV20-1 with TRBJ2-7; TRBD1 is a possible D gene (5 bases). Germline-derived CDR1 and CDR2 are DFQATT and SNEGSKA (reference sequence). The CDR3 is made up of 13 amino acids. Trimming stripped 3 bases from V and 2 bases from J, with 11 bases between. DNA for the CDR3: TGCAGTGCTAGGAGCCAGGGAACCTACGAGCAGTACTTC. This sequence encodes CSARSQGTYEQYF.

This clonotype was counted many times. The rearrangement joins TRBV27 to TRBJ2-5; weak D call: TRBD2 (6 bases). There are 13 residues in the CDR3. V was shortened by 6 bases and J by 3 bases, with 11 bases between the two germline ends. Germline-derived CDR1 and CDR2 are MNHEY and SMNVEV (reference sequence). CDR3 region: CASRSSGEETQYF. DNA of the CDR3: TGTGCCAGCAGGAGTAGCGGCGAAGAGACCCAGTACTTC.

A few counts support this clonotype. This chain joins TRBV5-8 and TRBJ1-1; D gene uncertain. V gave up 6 bases and J gave up 4 bases, with 22 bases separating them. The CDR3 extends over 16 amino acids. From germline, CDR1 is SGHTS and CDR2 YDEGEE. The CDR3 region is CASKSIRGGMSTEAFF. The DNA of the CDR3 is TGTGCCAGCAAGTCGATTAGAGGAGGAATGAGCACTGAAGCTTTCTTT.